The 5 T cell receptor beta chains below all came from one sample that was sequenced in a study of blood T cell repertoires in COVID-19. Some clones are missing from TCRdb's copy, which holds only in-frame ones; the method was immunoSEQ multiplex PCR. This sample has around 100,000 clones, with more than 75% found just once. The sample was peripheral blood. These receptors all stem from a woman aged 25 to 45 with acute or convalescent COVID-19.

The J gene is TRBJ2-1, the V gene TRBV7-9, with 7 bases aligning to TRBD2. The CDR3 is 16 residues long. CDR1 is SEHNR and CDR2 is FQNEAQ in the germline V gene (reference sequence). The V gene end was trimmed by 4 bases and the J gene end by 4 bases; junction bases not matched to a gene: 10. CDR3 loop: CASSSGGGQMYNEQFF. In nucleotides, the CDR3 is TGTGCCAGCAGCTCGGGGGGTGGTCAAATGTACAATGAGCAGTTCTTC.

The chain links TRBV29-1 to TRBJ1-3; D gene ambiguous. CDR3 length: 15 residues. Per the germline V gene, CDR1 is SQVTM and CDR2 is ANQGSEA. Trimming took 4 bases from V and 0 from J, leaving 13 bases between them. CDR3 sequence reads: CSVVGGMSSGNTIYF. The CDR3 nucleotides are TGCAGCGTTGTCGGAGGGATGAGCTCTGGAAACACCATATATTTT.

This clone was observed a few times. V is TRBV27 and J is TRBJ1-5; tentatively, D is TRBD1 (6 bases). Trimming stripped 2 bases from V and 7 bases from J, with 15 bases between. The CDR3 has 15 amino acids. Germline loops: CDR1 MNHEY, CDR2 SMNVEV (reference sequence). CDR3 nucleotide sequence: TGTGCCAGCAGTTTAGACAGTTTAACAGGGCAGCCCCAGCATTTT. Translated, it gives CASSLDSLTGQPQHF.

This chain uses TRBV11-2 with TRBJ2-7; TRBD2 aligns across 7 bases. CDR3 size: 15 residues. V shed 1 base, J shed 2 bases, and the junction held 5 bases outside the gene matches. CDR1 SGHAT and CDR2 FQNNGV come from the germline V gene. CDR3 bases: TGTGCCAGCAGCTTAGTGCCTAGCGGAGCCTACGAGCAGTACTTC. Its protein is CASSLVPSGAYEQYF.

The genes are TRBV4-1 and TRBJ1-5; D is ambiguous. V was trimmed by 1 base and J by 3 bases, leaving 10 bases between them. The CDR3 has 15 residues. Germline lookup yields CDR1 MGHRA and CDR2 YSYEKL. The CDR3 protein is CASSQVEAVNQPQHF. The CDR3 nucleotides are TGCGCCAGCAGCCAAGTGGAGGCCGTCAATCAGCCCCAGCATTTT.